This TCR beta chain was found in a study of T-cell reconstitution after alpha-beta-depleted transplantation in children. Study results and caveats: T-cell counts and diversity were attributed mostly to newly produced T cells one year after transplant. The high TCRbeta diversity at day 60 in some patients came from surviving recipient T cells and thymic progenitors. About two months after transplant, alpha-beta T cells reportedly came from several hundred expanded graft clones.

This clonotype was observed a few times. The antigen is undetermined. The CDR3 has 16 amino acids. Germline loops: CDR1 SGHRS, CDR2 YFSETQ. The ends were cut back, 4 bases at V and 0 bases at J, with 14 bases in the middle. The authors prepared the TCRbeta library with unique molecular identifiers. MiXCR, applied by TCRdb to the PCR reads, yields one record per CDR3 protein. This table holds under 20,000 distinct CDR3 sequences, roughly 8.2% found once. This TCR was sampled from a boy under two years old who had a stem cell transplant for Wiskott-Aldrich syndrome, so the T cells may come from the graft donor. The material was PBMCs, mostly from graft donor cells, obtained 60 days after TCRalphabeta/CD19-depleted stem cell transplant. The V call is TRBV5-1, the J call TRBJ2-1; tentative D call: TRBD2 (6 bases). The CDR3 nucleotides read TGCGCCAGCAGCCCCACGCTAGCGACCTCCTACAATGAGCAGTTCTTC. Residues: CASSPTLATSYNEQFF.